A selection of T cell receptor beta chains follows, all from one sample in a study of CD8 T cells in ankylosing spondylitis. TCRdb re-called the 5' RACE reads with MiXCR, one entry per CDR3 protein. The data hold 150,000 to 200,000 distinct CDR3 sequences, with approximately 20% observed a single time. Specimen: blood, either unsorted or a sorted T cell fraction (not recorded which). The receptors stem from a male donor with ankylosing spondylitis or in good health (not recorded which). Both conserved end residues are part of each CDR3. A D gene is named only where the DNA matches it firmly. Expanded clones get a size class; other rows say once, few or many, or leave the size out.

V	size	D	J	length	CDR3	DNA
TRBV6-2/TRBV6-3	few	NA	TRBJ1-5	16	CASSYRPGDGNQPQHF	TGTGCCAGCAGTTACAGGCCAGGGGATGGCAATCAGCCCCAGCATTTT
TRBV28	few	NA	TRBJ2-5	13	CASSLSGSGTQYF	TGTGCCAGCAGTTTATCAGGGTCAGGGACCCAGTACTTC
TRBV30	NA	NA	TRBJ1-1	11	CAWDSFTEAFF	TGTGCCTGGGACAGTTTCACTGAAGCTTTCTTT
TRBV20-1	many	NA	TRBJ2-1	13	CSARDLKGDEQFF	TGCAGTGCTAGAGATTTGAAGGGCGATGAGCAGTTCTTC
TRBV29-1	few	TRBD1	TRBJ1-5	13	CSVGQGGNQPQHF	TGCAGCGTTGGACAGGGTGGCAATCAGCCCCAGCATTTT
TRBV5-1	few	TRBD1	TRBJ2-7	15	CASSFWTGGTYEQYF	TGCGCCAGCAGCTTTTGGACAGGGGGTACCTACGAGCAGTACTTC
TRBV12-3/TRBV12-4	few	NA	TRBJ2-5	14	CASSLSRTTETQYF	TGTGCCAGCAGTTTAAGCAGGACTACAGAGACCCAGTACTTC
TRBV11-2	NA	TRBD1	TRBJ2-1	15	CASSFVGTGGNEQFF	TGTGCCAGCAGCTTTGTCGGGACAGGGGGCAATGAGCAGTTCTTC
TRBV5-6	NA	NA	TRBJ1-5	12	CASSGLEQPQHF	TGTGCCAGCAGTGGTCTTGAGCAGCCCCAGCATTTT
TRBV5-5	NA	TRBD1	TRBJ1-1	14	CASSRQGVYTEAFF	TGTGCCAGCAGCCGACAGGGGGTTTACACTGAAGCTTTCTTT
TRBV3-1	many	NA	TRBJ2-4	13	CASSQNPKNIQYF	TGTGCCAGCAGCCAGAATCCAAAAAACATTCAGTACTTC
TRBV10-3	many	NA	TRBJ2-3	15	CAISDMGAESDTQYF	TGTGCCATCAGTGATATGGGGGCGGAATCGGATACGCAGTATTTT
TRBV28	many	TRBD2	TRBJ2-1	18	CASSLVVEAGTKYNEQFF	TGTGCCAGCAGTTTAGTCGTGGAAGCGGGGACCAAATACAATGAGCAGTTCTTC
TRBV20-1	many	TRBD2	TRBJ2-1	15	CSARVSGGTYNEQFF	TGCAGTGCTAGAGTTTCGGGAGGTACCTACAATGAGCAGTTCTTC
TRBV28	many	NA	TRBJ2-7	14	CASSFPGGNYEQYF	TGTGCCAGCAGTTTCCCCGGGGGAAATTACGAGCAGTACTTC
TRBV29-1	NA	NA	TRBJ1-5	13	CSTGQGRDQPQHF	TGCAGCACGGGGCAGGGTCGGGATCAGCCCCAGCATTTT